This T cell receptor (beta chain) was observed in a study of blood T cell repertoires in COVID-19. Turning to the study itself: Acute and convalescent COVID-19 samples came from the United States, Italy and Spain. Sample material is recorded as cDNA or gDNA derived from T cells, B-cell-depleted T cells, or PBMCs.

The CDR3 runs 14 residues. CDR1 is LNHDA, CDR2 SQIVND, per germline (reference sequence). Trimming cost V 3 bases and J 2 bases; bases outside gene matches: 1. Clones were read by immunoSEQ multiplex PCR, and TCRdb kept only the in-frame ones, dropping some. The sample comprises some 80,000 clones, 80% to 95% of which are singletons, and just over 2.5% rests with the top ten. Seattle's enrolled individuals joined amid active infection and were then monitored longitudinally. This clonotype was obtained from a man between 45 and 60 years old with COVID-19, enrolled during active disease. The sequenced material came from peripheral blood. V is TRBV19 and J is TRBJ2-1; TRBD1 aligns across 7 bases. CDR3 nucleotides: TGTGCCAGTAGTATTGGGACAGCCTACAATGAGCAGTTCTTC. Translating it yields CASSIGTAYNEQFF.